This entry features one T cell receptor (beta chain) sequence. The antigen remains undetermined. The record originates from a study of blood T cells in healthy people across ages. Regarding the study as a whole: Estimated diversity, derived from one million T cells, was regarded as an underestimate.

Each sample yielded at least 5.5 micrograms of PBMC total RNA. The length of the CDR3 is 17 residues. Per germline, CDR1 LGHNA and CDR2 YSLEER. V lost 3 bases, J lost 4 bases, and 18 bases lay in between. The use of a sample-barcoded 5' primer and a J-beta primer mix characterized a second PCR of about 7 to 12 cycles. Each CDR3 protein gets one entry after TCRdb re-called the 5' RACE reads with MiXCR. The data show fewer than 2 million distinct CDR3 sequences, roughly two fifths seen once. Sequences were obtained from blood. This sequence originates from a human donor in good health. V gene TRBV4-3 combines with J gene TRBJ1-4; D possibly corresponds to TRBD1 (6 bases). This chain's CDR3 is CASSQGQGRNRNEKLFF. For the CDR3, the DNA is TGCGCCAGCAGCCAGGGGCAGGGGCGAAACCGTAATGAAAAACTGTTTTTT.